The next 12 T cell receptor beta chains were all read from a single sample in a study of T cells in Graves' hyperthyroidism and ophthalmopathy. The investigators amplified TCR beta CDR3 regions from RNA transcripts. During a first-round RT-PCR of the TCR CDR3, the HTBI primer set was used. MiXCR, applied by TCRdb to the multiplex PCR reads, yields one record per CDR3 protein. The sample yields around 97,000 distinct CDR3 sequences, about 50% seen once. The sequencing sample was made of blood. The receptors derive from a man aged 40-49 years with Graves' hyperthyroidism.

The table lists this clonotype with many counts. V usage is TRBV6-6 and J usage is TRBJ2-3; 8 bases are a match to TRBD1. In germline, CDR1 is MNHNY, CDR2 SVGAGI (reference sequence). The CDR3 spans 15 residues. Unmatched junction bases numbered 5, after V lost 6 bases and J lost 0 bases. CDR3 coding DNA: TGTGCCAGCAGCCACAGGGGGACTAGCACAGATACGCAGTATTTT. This gives the protein CASSHRGTSTDTQYF.

V and J are TRBV28 and TRBJ2-1; 7 bases agree with TRBD1. From germline, CDR1 is MDHEN and CDR2 SYDVKM. This CDR3 contains 15 residues. V trimming: 6 bases; J trimming: 7 bases; junction bases outside the gene matches: 12. CDR3 loop: CASSPTWVRGNEQFF. DNA of the CDR3: TGTGCCAGCAGCCCAACTTGGGTCAGGGGGAATGAGCAGTTCTTC.

This clonotype was detected ten times or more. CDR3 sequence (DNA): TGTGCCAGCAGTTCAGGACAGGGAAACTATGGCTACACCTTC. Its protein is CASSSGQGNYGYTF. The chain employs TRBV6-6 and TRBJ1-2, with TRBD1 matching 8 bases. The CDR3 sequence is 14 residues long. The germline V gene encodes CDR1 MNHNY and CDR2 SVGAGI (reference sequence). V shed 4 bases, J shed 2 bases, and the junction held 3 bases outside the gene matches.

This clonotype has ten or more counts. For the CDR3, the DNA is TGTGCCAGCACCGAAGAGGGTGTGGGGGAGCAGTTCTTC. Translated, it gives CASTEEGVGEQFF. The gene calls are TRBV6-2 or TRBV6-3 and TRBJ2-1, with D possibly matching TRBD2 (5 bases). The ends were cut back, 7 bases at V and 10 bases at J, with 17 bases in the middle. This CDR3 contains 13 residues. The germline V gene encodes CDR1 MNHEY and CDR2 SVGEGT.

V is TRBV7-2 and J is TRBJ1-2; the match to TRBD1 covers 7 bases. The CDR3 extends over 15 amino acids. With 7 bases clipped from V and 1 base from J, the junction kept 9 bases outside the gene matches. The germline V gene has CDR1 SGHTA and CDR2 FQGNSA. The DNA of the CDR3 is TGTGCCAGCACCGATTGGCAGGGGGATAACTATGGCTACACCTTC. Its translation is CASTDWQGDNYGYTF.

The chain joins TRBV7-9 to TRBJ2-7, with 8 bases aligning to TRBD2. The V gene end was trimmed by 5 bases and the J gene end by 5 bases; junction bases not matched to a gene: 8. The CDR3 has 14 residues. Per the germline V gene, CDR1 is SEHNR and CDR2 is FQNEAQ (reference sequence). CDR3: CASSVGSGSNEQYF. The DNA for the CDR3 is TGTGCCAGCAGCGTAGGAAGCGGGAGTAACGAGCAGTACTTC.

The chain uses TRBV7-6 and TRBJ2-1, with TRBD2 as a possible D gene (5 bases). V shed 8 bases and J shed 0 bases, with 14 bases lying between them. Germline CDR1 SGHVS, CDR2 FNYEAQ. This CDR3 has 15 residues. In DNA form, the CDR3 reads TGTGCCAGCTCACTAGTCCCTAGCTCCTACAATGAGCAGTTCTTC. This translates into CASSLVPSSYNEQFF.

Many counts were recorded for this clonotype. This sequence joins TRBV11-2 and TRBJ2-7, with 8 bases lining up with TRBD1. The CDR3 is 16 amino acids. Germline lookup yields CDR1 SGHAT and CDR2 FQNNGV. The trim removed 3 bases at V and 3 bases at J, leaving 10 bases unmatched. The CDR3 nucleotides read TGTGCCAGCAGCTTCAGGGGGGACAGGTTTGACTACGAGCAGTACTTC. Encoded protein: CASSFRGDRFDYEQYF.

This clonotype was counted once. This sequence may be a read error, since a much larger clone differs from it by one base. The J gene is TRBJ2-3, the V gene TRBV6-5; D uncertain. Germline CDR1 reads MNHEY; CDR2 reads SVGAGI. This CDR3 has 11 residues. The CDR3 nucleotides read TGTGCCAGCAGTTTTTTGGATACGCAGGATTTT. It encodes CASSFLDTQDF.

This clonotype came up many times. The V and J genes are TRBV2 and TRBJ2-1, with D unresolved. The ends were cut back, 4 bases at V and 6 bases at J, with 10 bases in the middle. Germline values: CDR1 SNHLY, CDR2 FYNNEI. The CDR3 consists of 13 residues. The CDR3 DNA reads as TGTGCCAGCAGTGGGGTCCTCCCCAATGAGCAGTTCTTC. Its protein product is CASSGVLPNEQFF.

In this sample, this clonotype turned up many times. V usage is TRBV6-5 and J usage is TRBJ1-1; no clear D. V was clipped by 6 bases and J by 0 bases, with 8 bases between them. CDR1 is MNHEY and CDR2 is SVGAGI in the germline V gene. CDR3 length: 13 residues. The CDR3 DNA follows: TGTGCCAGCAGCGGCAGAATGAACACTGAAGCTTTCTTT. This encodes CASSGRMNTEAFF.

This clonotype was detected only once. The chain has TRBV20-1 and TRBJ2-1; TRBD1 or TRBD2 may be the D gene (5 bases each). The V end was cut by 8 bases, the J end by 10 bases, with 21 bases between. This CDR3 comprises 13 residues. Germline CDR1 reads DFQATT; CDR2 reads SNEGSKA (reference sequence). The CDR3 loop reads CSPTLRGVGEQFF. CDR3 coding DNA: TGCAGTCCGACTCTTAGGGGAGTGGGCGAGCAGTTCTTC.